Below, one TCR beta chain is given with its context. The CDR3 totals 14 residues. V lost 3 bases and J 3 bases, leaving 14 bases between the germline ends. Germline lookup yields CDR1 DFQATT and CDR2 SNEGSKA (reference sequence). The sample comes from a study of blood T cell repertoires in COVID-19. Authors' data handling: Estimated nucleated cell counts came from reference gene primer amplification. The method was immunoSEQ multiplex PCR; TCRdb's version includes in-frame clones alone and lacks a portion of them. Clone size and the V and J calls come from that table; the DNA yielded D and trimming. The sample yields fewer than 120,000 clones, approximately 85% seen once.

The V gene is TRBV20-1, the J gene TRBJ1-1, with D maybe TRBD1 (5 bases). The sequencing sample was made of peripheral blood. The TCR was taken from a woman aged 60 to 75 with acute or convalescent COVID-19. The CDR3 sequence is CSASQGYFDTEAFF. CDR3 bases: TGCAGTGCTAGTCAGGGCTACTTTGACACTGAAGCTTTCTTT.